This T cell receptor beta chain was captured in a study of tumor-infiltrating lymphocytes in primary liver carcinoma. Whole-study context: Stage T1-T3 N0M0 tumors measured 4.2 to 10 cm at most.

It was from around 20-30 mg of unsorted bulk tissue that RNA and DNA were co-extracted. The patients carried chronic HBV infection and had received no treatment. Tumor regions sampled: superior, inferior, left, right poles, and centre. All of the tumor samples contained over 75% viable tumor cells. Comment on this clonotype: The junction and the germline gene differ at one end; a read error may be behind it.

Germline lookup yields CDR1 SQVTM and CDR2 ANQGSEA. This CDR3 contains 15 residues. A constant-region primer primed TCR beta cDNA synthesis from about 0.45 ug of total RNA. Libraries covering TCR beta were generated through three nested multiplex PCR rounds (using a slightly modified ARM-PCR). Each of the first two PCR rounds ran roughly 9 cycles with TRBV1-TRBV30 forward and C-beta reverse primers. Via MiXCR, TCRdb re-called the multiplex PCR reads, giving one row per CDR3 protein. The top ten hold about 30% of the sample, which has 40,000 to 60,000 distinct CDR3 sequences, about 70% seen once. This chain connects TRBV29-1 to TRBJ2-3; D is perhaps TRBD1 or TRBD2 (5 bases each). The receptor's source is a man in his forties with primary liver carcinoma and hepatitis B virus infection. Sequencing input: liver tumor tissue from sampling region 3. Subset: tumor region T3, left-lateral pole. The CDR3 nucleotides read TGCAGCGTTGAAGGTAGAGGGGAGAGCACAGATACGCGGTATTTT. It codes for CSVEGRGESTDTRYF.